This T cell receptor beta chain was recovered during a study of T cell repertoires in cytomegalovirus infection. Study information: CMV infection and matching HLA type were both indicated by public TCR beta signatures.

The CDR3 is made up of 14 amino acids. The germline V and J ends were trimmed by 1 base and 11 bases, with 15 bases remaining between them. Each CDR3 protein gets one entry after TCRdb re-called the reads with MiXCR. The sample consists of around 450,000 distinct CDR3 sequences, 11% of them appearing once. Whole-study findings and limits: The ex vivo response was dominated by HLA-C-restricted CMV-specific TCR beta clonotypes. Identification of carriers of CMV plus the relevant HLA was achieved through cumulative public TCR beta family frequency.

With regard to this clonotype: What it binds is not known. A single base separates this from a much larger clone, so it may be a read error.

The sequence came from a human donor in good health (CMV status not recorded). Some clones in this sample may be carry-over from other donors' samples. Sequencing was performed on PBMCs. The gene calls are TRBV12-3 or TRBV12-4 and TRBJ1-5; possible D gene TRBD1, 6 bases. The CDR3 here is CASSLGMNRESQHF. The CDR3 nucleotides are TGTGCCAGCAGTTTAGGCATGAACAGGGAGTCCCAGCATTTT.